This is a list of T cell receptor beta chains from one sample in a study of somatic mutations in cytotoxic T cells in rheumatoid arthritis. The data were produced by immunoSEQ multiplex PCR, yet TCRdb's version contains in-frame clones alone and is incomplete. Among some 30,000 clones listed, 85% to 90% were seen once. Sample: CD8+ T cells sorted from blood. The receptors were gathered from an adult with rheumatoid arthritis. The CDR3 runs from the conserved cysteine through the conserved F or W. The order of the fields is CDR3 DNA, CDR3 protein, J gene, V gene, D gene, clone size. The D gene is left open where the match is weak. Some rows have no size entry. The others give once, few or many, or a class for an expanded clone.

CDR3nt: TGTGCCAGTAGACCCACCAGGGGGCGTTTGGAGACCCAGTACTTC
CDR3aa: CASRPTRGRLETQYF
j_gene: TRBJ2-5
v_gene: TRBV19
d_gene: TRBD1
abundance: NA

CDR3nt: TGCAGCGTTTTTCAGGACAGGTCCCACGAGCAGTACTTC
CDR3aa: CSVFQDRSHEQYF
j_gene: TRBJ2-7
v_gene: TRBV29-1
d_gene: TRBD1
abundance: once

CDR3nt: TGTGCCAGCAGGGAAGAGCAGGGCAATCAGCCCCAGCATTTT
CDR3aa: CASREEQGNQPQHF
j_gene: TRBJ1-5
v_gene: TRBV28
d_gene: NA
abundance: NA

CDR3nt: TGTGCCAGCAGCTCAGACTATCAGGATACGCAGTATTTT
CDR3aa: CASSSDYQDTQYF
j_gene: TRBJ2-3
v_gene: TRBV13
d_gene: NA
abundance: NA

CDR3nt: TGTGCCAGCAGCTACTTAAAAGGACAGGGGAGCTCCCACGAGCAGTACTTC
CDR3aa: CASSYLKGQGSSHEQYF
j_gene: TRBJ2-7
v_gene: TRBV27
d_gene: TRBD1
abundance: NA

CDR3nt: TGTGCCAGCAGCTTGGTAGGGACAGGGGGCTCCTACAATGAGCAGTTCTTC
CDR3aa: CASSLVGTGGSYNEQFF
j_gene: TRBJ2-1
v_gene: TRBV5-8
d_gene: TRBD1
abundance: few

CDR3nt: TGCAGCCTACGGGGTCCCACCGGGGAGCTGTTTTTT
CDR3aa: CSLRGPTGELFF
j_gene: TRBJ2-2
v_gene: TRBV29-1
d_gene: NA
abundance: few

CDR3nt: TGTGCCAGCAGCGGACTAAGGGGTTCAGGGGCATATAGCAATCAGCCCCAGCATTTT
CDR3aa: CASSGLRGSGAYSNQPQHF
j_gene: TRBJ1-5
v_gene: TRBV28
d_gene: NA
abundance: NA

CDR3nt: TGCAGCGTGGGGGACAGGGGAACTTCCTACGAGCAGTACTTC
CDR3aa: CSVGDRGTSYEQYF
j_gene: TRBJ2-7
v_gene: TRBV29-1
d_gene: TRBD1
abundance: NA

CDR3nt: TGTGCCAGCAGCTTAGCGGCGGGACAGGGCTACGAGCAGTACTTC
CDR3aa: CASSLAAGQGYEQYF
j_gene: TRBJ2-7
v_gene: TRBV13
d_gene: TRBD1
abundance: NA

CDR3nt: TGTGCCTGGAGTGTCGGGACAGGGCTCGGGGAGCTGTTTTTT
CDR3aa: CAWSVGTGLGELFF
j_gene: TRBJ2-2
v_gene: TRBV30
d_gene: TRBD1
abundance: NA

CDR3nt: TGCGCCAGCAGCCCAGCAGTGGGGTTCGAGCAGTACTTC
CDR3aa: CASSPAVGFEQYF
j_gene: TRBJ2-7
v_gene: TRBV4-1
d_gene: NA
abundance: NA

CDR3nt: TGTGCCTGGACGCTGACAGGGGATGAGCAGTTCTTC
CDR3aa: CAWTLTGDEQFF
j_gene: TRBJ2-1
v_gene: TRBV30
d_gene: TRBD1
abundance: NA

CDR3nt: TGTGCCAGCAGCCTCCCAGCTGGGGGCTACCCAGATACGCAGTATTTT
CDR3aa: CASSLPAGGYPDTQYF
j_gene: TRBJ2-3
v_gene: TRBV7-9
d_gene: NA
abundance: NA

CDR3nt: TGTGCCAGCAGTTTGGGGGGAGACGGGGAGCTGTTTTTT
CDR3aa: CASSLGGDGELFF
j_gene: TRBJ2-2
v_gene: TRBV28
d_gene: NA
abundance: NA

CDR3nt: TGCGCCAGCAGCCAAGAACGGGGCGTTAACTATGGCTACACCTTC
CDR3aa: CASSQERGVNYGYTF
j_gene: TRBJ1-2
v_gene: TRBV4-1
d_gene: NA
abundance: few

CDR3nt: TGTGCCAGCAGTCCCTCAGACGACGGTTGGGATGAGCAGTTCTTC
CDR3aa: CASSPSDDGWDEQFF
j_gene: TRBJ2-1
v_gene: TRBV14
d_gene: NA
abundance: NA

CDR3nt: TGCGCCAGCGGACCGGGACGGGACGTAACTATCTCTGGAAACACCATATATTTT
CDR3aa: CASGPGRDVTISGNTIYF
j_gene: TRBJ1-3
v_gene: TRBV4-3
d_gene: NA
abundance: NA

CDR3nt: TGTGCCAGCAGTTCGGGACTAGTAGATGTCAATGAGCAGTTCTTC
CDR3aa: CASSSGLVDVNEQFF
j_gene: TRBJ2-1
v_gene: TRBV27
d_gene: TRBD2
abundance: NA

CDR3nt: TGTGCCAGCAGCTCTTTAGCGGGGGAGCCCTCCTACGAGCAGTACTTC
CDR3aa: CASSSLAGEPSYEQYF
j_gene: TRBJ2-7
v_gene: TRBV7-8
d_gene: TRBD2
abundance: NA

CDR3nt: TGTGCCAGCAGCGCAGGGTCAGGTTACGAGCAGTACTTC
CDR3aa: CASSAGSGYEQYF
j_gene: TRBJ2-7
v_gene: TRBV5-8
d_gene: NA
abundance: NA

CDR3nt: TGTGCCAGCAGCACTCGAGATTATGGTGACGGCTACGAGCAGTACTTC
CDR3aa: CASSTRDYGDGYEQYF
j_gene: TRBJ2-7
v_gene: TRBV5-4
d_gene: NA
abundance: NA

CDR3nt: TGTGCCAGCAACCTAGGCAGGGGATGGTATAACGAGCAGTACTTC
CDR3aa: CASNLGRGWYNEQYF
j_gene: TRBJ2-7
v_gene: TRBV2
d_gene: NA
abundance: NA

CDR3nt: TGTGCCAGCAGTCTCACACCGGGACTAGCGGATTACAATGAGCAGTTCTTC
CDR3aa: CASSLTPGLADYNEQFF
j_gene: TRBJ2-1
v_gene: TRBV27
d_gene: TRBD2
abundance: once

CDR3nt: TGTGCCAGCAGTACAGGGGAATTGGCTGAAAAACTGTTTTTT
CDR3aa: CASSTGELAEKLFF
j_gene: TRBJ1-4
v_gene: TRBV7-2
d_gene: TRBD1
abundance: NA

CDR3nt: TGTGCCAGCAGTGGGGAATTAGGACTAGCGTACAATGAGCAGTTCTTC
CDR3aa: CASSGELGLAYNEQFF
j_gene: TRBJ2-1
v_gene: TRBV2
d_gene: TRBD2
abundance: NA

CDR3nt: TGCGCCAGCAGCCAAGAACCTCCGACAGGGGGTATTGCTAACGGGCAGTACTTC
CDR3aa: CASSQEPPTGGIANGQYF
j_gene: TRBJ2-7
v_gene: TRBV4-1
d_gene: TRBD1
abundance: NA

CDR3nt: TGCAGCGCCCAGGGAGTGGGGACGGCTGCTACTAACTATGGCTACACCTTC
CDR3aa: CSAQGVGTAATNYGYTF
j_gene: TRBJ1-2
v_gene: TRBV29-1
d_gene: NA
abundance: NA

CDR3nt: TGCGCCAGCAGCCAGGACAACAGGGATTCACCCCTCCACTTT
CDR3aa: CASSQDNRDSPLHF
j_gene: TRBJ1-6
v_gene: TRBV4-3
d_gene: NA
abundance: NA

CDR3nt: TGCGCCAGCAGCCAGGACAGGGTTAATGGCTACACCTTC
CDR3aa: CASSQDRVNGYTF
j_gene: TRBJ1-2
v_gene: TRBV4-1
d_gene: TRBD1
abundance: NA

CDR3nt: TGCGCCAGCAGCCAGTACTGGGGTGACCATCAGCCCCAGCATTTT
CDR3aa: CASSQYWGDHQPQHF
j_gene: TRBJ1-5
v_gene: TRBV4-3
d_gene: NA
abundance: NA

CDR3nt: TGTGCCAGCAGCTTGTCGGACAGGGGAAATGGCTACACCTTC
CDR3aa: CASSLSDRGNGYTF
j_gene: TRBJ1-2
v_gene: TRBV5-6
d_gene: TRBD1
abundance: NA

CDR3nt: TGTGCCAGTAGACAGGGGGCCTATGGCTACACCTTC
CDR3aa: CASRQGAYGYTF
j_gene: TRBJ1-2
v_gene: TRBV27
d_gene: TRBD1
abundance: once

CDR3nt: TGCGCCAGCAGCCCAGACGGGCTTAGCAATCAGCCCCAGCATTTT
CDR3aa: CASSPDGLSNQPQHF
j_gene: TRBJ1-5
v_gene: TRBV4-1
d_gene: NA
abundance: NA

CDR3nt: TGTGCCAGCAGCTACGGGACTCGACCTCCGTTCTTC
CDR3aa: CASSYGTRPPFF
j_gene: TRBJ2-1
v_gene: TRBV5-6
d_gene: NA
abundance: NA

CDR3nt: TGTGCCAGCAGCTTATTTGCAGGGAGAATTGAAGCTTTCTTT
CDR3aa: CASSLFAGRIEAFF
j_gene: TRBJ1-1
v_gene: TRBV7-8
d_gene: NA
abundance: NA

CDR3nt: TGCGCCAGCAGCCAAGTTCAGGGGGACGAGCAGTACTTC
CDR3aa: CASSQVQGDEQYF
j_gene: TRBJ2-7
v_gene: TRBV4-1
d_gene: TRBD1
abundance: NA

CDR3nt: TGTGCCAGCAGCTTGGCCTTCGGGGACACGGACAATGAGCAGTTCTTC
CDR3aa: CASSLAFGDTDNEQFF
j_gene: TRBJ2-1
v_gene: TRBV5-8
d_gene: NA
abundance: NA

CDR3nt: TGTGCCAGCAGCCCTGTCCTAGCGGGAGCGGCTCTCTACGAGCAGTACTTC
CDR3aa: CASSPVLAGAALYEQYF
j_gene: TRBJ2-7
v_gene: TRBV7-6
d_gene: TRBD2
abundance: NA

CDR3nt: TGCGCCAGCAGCCAAGTTAAAGTCACCGGGGAGCTGTTTTTT
CDR3aa: CASSQVKVTGELFF
j_gene: TRBJ2-2
v_gene: TRBV4-1
d_gene: NA
abundance: NA

CDR3nt: TGTGCCAGCAGCTCTGCAGGGGCCGGGGAGCTGTTTTTT
CDR3aa: CASSSAGAGELFF
j_gene: TRBJ2-2
v_gene: TRBV7-9
d_gene: NA
abundance: few

CDR3nt: TGTGCCAGCAGCTTAACAGGACCCTACGAGCAGTACTTC
CDR3aa: CASSLTGPYEQYF
j_gene: TRBJ2-7
v_gene: TRBV11-2
d_gene: NA
abundance: once

CDR3nt: TGCGCCAGCAGCTTGGGTGGTAATGAGCAGTTCTTC
CDR3aa: CASSLGGNEQFF
j_gene: TRBJ2-1
v_gene: TRBV5-1
d_gene: NA
abundance: NA

CDR3nt: TGTGCCAGCAGCTTTTCCGGGGGCAACTATGGCTACACCTTC
CDR3aa: CASSFSGGNYGYTF
j_gene: TRBJ1-2
v_gene: TRBV11-2
d_gene: NA
abundance: medium-sized

CDR3nt: TGTGCCAGCAGTTTCCAAAACACAGATACGCAGTATTTT
CDR3aa: CASSFQNTDTQYF
j_gene: TRBJ2-3
v_gene: TRBV27
d_gene: NA
abundance: NA

CDR3nt: TGTGCCAGCTTCCCGGGACAGTCGAGGGAGCAGTACTTC
CDR3aa: CASFPGQSREQYF
j_gene: TRBJ2-7
v_gene: TRBV7-8
d_gene: TRBD1
abundance: NA

CDR3nt: TGTGCCAGCAGTGACGGGGGAGGGACCAATGAGCAGTTCTTC
CDR3aa: CASSDGGGTNEQFF
j_gene: TRBJ2-1
v_gene: TRBV2
d_gene: TRBD2
abundance: NA

CDR3nt: TGTGCCAGCAGCCCGGGACTAGCCCCAGAGACCCAGTACTTC
CDR3aa: CASSPGLAPETQYF
j_gene: TRBJ2-5
v_gene: TRBV7-9
d_gene: TRBD2
abundance: NA

CDR3nt: TGTGCCAGCAGCCAAAGCCCCGGACAGGGGAGAGGCAATGAGCAGTTCTTC
CDR3aa: CASSQSPGQGRGNEQFF
j_gene: TRBJ2-1
v_gene: TRBV14
d_gene: TRBD1
abundance: NA

CDR3nt: TGTGCCACCCTGACAGGGGGCCACTATGGCTACACCTTC
CDR3aa: CATLTGGHYGYTF
j_gene: TRBJ1-2
v_gene: TRBV6-5
d_gene: TRBD1
abundance: NA